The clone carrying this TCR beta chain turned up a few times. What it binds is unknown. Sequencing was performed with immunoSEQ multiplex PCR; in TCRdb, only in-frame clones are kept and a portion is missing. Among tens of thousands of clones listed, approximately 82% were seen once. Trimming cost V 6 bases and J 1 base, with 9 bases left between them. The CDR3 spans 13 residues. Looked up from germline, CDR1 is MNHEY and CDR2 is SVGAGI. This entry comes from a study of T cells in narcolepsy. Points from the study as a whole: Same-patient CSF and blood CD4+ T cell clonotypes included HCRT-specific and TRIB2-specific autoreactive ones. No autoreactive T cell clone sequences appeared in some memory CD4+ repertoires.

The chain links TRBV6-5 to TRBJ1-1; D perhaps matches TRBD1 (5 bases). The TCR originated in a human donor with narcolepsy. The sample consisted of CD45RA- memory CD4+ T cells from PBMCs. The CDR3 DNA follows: TGTGCCAGCAGAGATCAGGGGAACACTGAAGCTTTCTTT. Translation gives CASRDQGNTEAFF.